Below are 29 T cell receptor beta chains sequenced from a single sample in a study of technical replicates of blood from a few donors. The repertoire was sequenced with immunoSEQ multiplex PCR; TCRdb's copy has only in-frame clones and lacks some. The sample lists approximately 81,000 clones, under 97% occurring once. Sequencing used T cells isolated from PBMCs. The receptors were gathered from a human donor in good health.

The CDR3 protein is CASRTLGGASYEQYF. In DNA, the CDR3 is TGCGCCAGTCGTACCCTTGGGGGGGCCAGCTACGAGCAGTACTTC. The rearrangement links TRBV5-1 to TRBJ2-7; TRBD2 might be the D (7 bases). CDR3 length: 15 residues. Germline CDR1 SGHRS, CDR2 YFSETQ. V was cut by 8 bases and J by 3 bases, with 21 bases left in between.

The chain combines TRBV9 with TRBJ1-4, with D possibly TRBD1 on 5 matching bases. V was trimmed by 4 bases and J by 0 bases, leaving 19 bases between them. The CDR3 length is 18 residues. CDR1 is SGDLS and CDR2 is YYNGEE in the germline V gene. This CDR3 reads CASSLSGGATTTNEKLFF. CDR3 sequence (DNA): TGTGCCAGCAGCCTCAGCGGAGGGGCGACAACAACTAATGAAAAACTGTTTTTT.

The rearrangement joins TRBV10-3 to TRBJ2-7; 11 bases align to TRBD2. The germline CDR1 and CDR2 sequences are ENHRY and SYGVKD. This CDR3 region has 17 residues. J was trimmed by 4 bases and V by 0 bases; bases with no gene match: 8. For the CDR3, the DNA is TGTGCCATCAGTGAGTCAATCCTAGCGGGAGGAGAGTACGAGCAGTACTTC. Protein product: CAISESILAGGEYEQYF.

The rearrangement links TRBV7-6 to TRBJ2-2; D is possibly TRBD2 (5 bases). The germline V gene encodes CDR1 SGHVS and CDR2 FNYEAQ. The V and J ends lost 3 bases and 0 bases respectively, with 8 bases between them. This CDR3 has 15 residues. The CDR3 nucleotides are TGTGCCAGCAGCTTTAGCGCCTCGAACACCGGGGAGCTGTTTTTT. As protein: CASSFSASNTGELFF.

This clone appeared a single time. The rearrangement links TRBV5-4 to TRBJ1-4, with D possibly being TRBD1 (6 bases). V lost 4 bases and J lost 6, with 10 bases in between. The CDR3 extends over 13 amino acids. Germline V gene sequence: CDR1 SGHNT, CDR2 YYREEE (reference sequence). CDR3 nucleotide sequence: TGTGCCAGCAGCACCCAGGGGTATGAAAAACTGTTTTTT. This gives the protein CASSTQGYEKLFF.

Here the CDR3 DNA reads TGTGCCATCAGGGGAGATCCTAACCAAGAGACCCAGTACTTC. It translates to CAIRGDPNQETQYF. The chain joins TRBV10-3 to TRBJ2-5, with a possible D match to TRBD2 (5 bases). The CDR3 is 14 amino acids. Germline V lookup: CDR1 ENHRY, CDR2 SYGVKD. V was cut by 6 bases and J by 0 bases, with 11 bases left in between.

DNA for the CDR3: TGCGCCAGCAGTGCCATCCCCGCCGGGACTAGCGGGGAGACCCAGTACTTC. As protein: CASSAIPAGTSGETQYF. The chain couples TRBV10-2 to TRBJ2-5, with TRBD2 matching over 12 bases. The length of the CDR3 is 17 residues. Germline assignment: CDR1 WSHSY and CDR2 SAAADI. V lost 4 bases, J lost 5 bases, and 11 bases stayed unmatched.

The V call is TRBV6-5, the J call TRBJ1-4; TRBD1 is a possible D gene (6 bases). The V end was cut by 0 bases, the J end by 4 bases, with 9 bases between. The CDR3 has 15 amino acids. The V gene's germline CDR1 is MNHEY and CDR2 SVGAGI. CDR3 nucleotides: TGTGCCAGCAGTTACTCGGGGGACATTAATGAAAAACTGTTTTTT. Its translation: CASSYSGDINEKLFF.

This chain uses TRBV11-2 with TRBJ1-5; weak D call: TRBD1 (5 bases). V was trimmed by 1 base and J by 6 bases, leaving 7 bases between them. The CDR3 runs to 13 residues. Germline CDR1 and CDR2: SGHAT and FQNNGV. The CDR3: CASSLAQGQPQHF. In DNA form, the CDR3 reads TGTGCCAGCAGCTTAGCTCAGGGTCAGCCCCAGCATTTT. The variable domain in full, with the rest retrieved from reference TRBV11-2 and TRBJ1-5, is EAGVAQSPRYKIIEKRQSVAFWCNPISGHATLYWYQQILGQGPKLLIQFQNNGVVDDSQLPKDRFSAERLKGVDSTLKIQPAKLEDSAVYLCASSLAQGQPQHFGDGTRLSIL.

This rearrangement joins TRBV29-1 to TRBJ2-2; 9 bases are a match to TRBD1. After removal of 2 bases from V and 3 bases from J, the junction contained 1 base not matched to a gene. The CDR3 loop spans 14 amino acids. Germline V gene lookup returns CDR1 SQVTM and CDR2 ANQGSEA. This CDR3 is CSVERTGDTGELFF. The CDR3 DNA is TGCAGCGTTGAAAGGACAGGGGACACCGGGGAGCTGTTTTTT.

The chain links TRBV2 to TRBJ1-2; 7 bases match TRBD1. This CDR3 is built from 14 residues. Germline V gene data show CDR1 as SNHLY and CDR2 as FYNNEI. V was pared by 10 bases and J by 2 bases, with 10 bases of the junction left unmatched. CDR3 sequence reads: CANTIAGGNYGYTF. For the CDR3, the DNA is TGTGCCAACACGATTGCAGGGGGAAACTATGGCTACACCTTC.

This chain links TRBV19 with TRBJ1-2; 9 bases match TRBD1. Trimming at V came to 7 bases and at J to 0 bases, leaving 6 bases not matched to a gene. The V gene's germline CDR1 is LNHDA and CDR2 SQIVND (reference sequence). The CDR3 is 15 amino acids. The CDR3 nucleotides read TGTGCCAGTAATACCGGGACAGGGCCTAACTATGGCTACACCTTC. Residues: CASNTGTGPNYGYTF.

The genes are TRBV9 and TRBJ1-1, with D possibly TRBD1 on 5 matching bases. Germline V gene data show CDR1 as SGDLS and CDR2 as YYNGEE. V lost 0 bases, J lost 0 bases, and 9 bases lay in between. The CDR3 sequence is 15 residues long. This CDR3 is CASSVVDSMNTEAFF. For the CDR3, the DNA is TGTGCCAGCAGCGTAGTAGACAGTATGAACACTGAAGCTTTCTTT.

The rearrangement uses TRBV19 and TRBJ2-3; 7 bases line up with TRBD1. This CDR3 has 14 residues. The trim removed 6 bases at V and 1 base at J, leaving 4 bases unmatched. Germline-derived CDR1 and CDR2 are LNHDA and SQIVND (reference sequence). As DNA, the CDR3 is TGTGCCAGTAGCCAAGGACAGGGCACAGATACGCAGTATTTT. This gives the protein CASSQGQGTDTQYF.

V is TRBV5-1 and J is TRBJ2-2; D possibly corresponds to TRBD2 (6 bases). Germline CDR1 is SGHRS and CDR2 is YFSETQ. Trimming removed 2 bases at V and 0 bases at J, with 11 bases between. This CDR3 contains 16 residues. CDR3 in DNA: TGCGCCAGCAGCTTCGTCCGGGACTCGAACACCGGGGAGCTGTTTTTT. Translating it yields CASSFVRDSNTGELFF. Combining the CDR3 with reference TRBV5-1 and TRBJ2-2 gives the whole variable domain KAGVTQTPRYLIKTRGQQVTLSCSPISGHRSVSWYQQTPGQGLQFLFEYFSETQRNKGNFPGRFSGRQFSNSRSEMNVSTLELGDSALYLCASSFVRDSNTGELFFGEGSRLTVL.

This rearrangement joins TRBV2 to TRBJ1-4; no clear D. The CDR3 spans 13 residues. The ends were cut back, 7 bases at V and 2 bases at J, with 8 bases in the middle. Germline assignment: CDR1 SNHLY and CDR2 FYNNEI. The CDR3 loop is CASKPETNEKLFF. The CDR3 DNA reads TGTGCCAGCAAGCCGGAGACTAATGAAAAACTGTTTTTT.

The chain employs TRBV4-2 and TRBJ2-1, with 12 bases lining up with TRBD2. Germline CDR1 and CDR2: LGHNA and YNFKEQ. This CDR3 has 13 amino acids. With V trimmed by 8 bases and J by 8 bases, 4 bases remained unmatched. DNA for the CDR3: TGTGCCAGCCGGACTAGCGGGATGGATGAGCAGTTCTTC. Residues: CASRTSGMDEQFF.

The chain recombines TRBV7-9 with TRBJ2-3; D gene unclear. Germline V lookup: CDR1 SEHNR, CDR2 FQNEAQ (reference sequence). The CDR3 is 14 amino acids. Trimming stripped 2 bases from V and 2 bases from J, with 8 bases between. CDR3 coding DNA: TGTGCCAGCAGCTTATTCGGGTACACAGATACGCAGTATTTT. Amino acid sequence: CASSLFGYTDTQYF.

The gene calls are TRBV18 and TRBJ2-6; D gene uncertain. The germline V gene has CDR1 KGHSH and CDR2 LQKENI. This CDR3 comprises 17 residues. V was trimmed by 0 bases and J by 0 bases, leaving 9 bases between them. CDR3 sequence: CASSPPYASSGANVLTF. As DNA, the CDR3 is TGTGCCAGCTCACCACCTTATGCCAGCTCTGGGGCCAACGTCCTGACTTTC.

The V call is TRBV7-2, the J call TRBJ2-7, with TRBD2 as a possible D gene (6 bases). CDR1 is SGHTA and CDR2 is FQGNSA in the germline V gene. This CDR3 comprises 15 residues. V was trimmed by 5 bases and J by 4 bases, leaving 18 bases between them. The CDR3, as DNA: TGTGCCAGCAGCCATTATTCGGGAGTACAATACGAGCAGTACTTC. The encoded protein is CASSHYSGVQYEQYF.

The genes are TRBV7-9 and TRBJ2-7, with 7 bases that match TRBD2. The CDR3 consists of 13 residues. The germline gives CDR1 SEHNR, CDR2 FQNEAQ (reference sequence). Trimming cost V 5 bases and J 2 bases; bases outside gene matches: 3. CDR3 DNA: TGTGCCAGCAGCCCGGGAGGTACCTACGAGCAGTACTTC. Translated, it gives CASSPGGTYEQYF.

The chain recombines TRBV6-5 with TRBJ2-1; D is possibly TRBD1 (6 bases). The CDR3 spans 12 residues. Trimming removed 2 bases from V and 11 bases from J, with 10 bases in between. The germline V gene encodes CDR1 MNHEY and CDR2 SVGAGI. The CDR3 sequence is CASSYTTGQQFF. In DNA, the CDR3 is TGTGCCAGCAGTTACACGACAGGTCAGCAGTTCTTC.

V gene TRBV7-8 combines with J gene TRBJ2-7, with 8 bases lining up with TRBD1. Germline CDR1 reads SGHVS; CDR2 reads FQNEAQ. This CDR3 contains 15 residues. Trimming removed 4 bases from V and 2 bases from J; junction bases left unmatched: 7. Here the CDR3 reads CASSSGQGGPYEQYF. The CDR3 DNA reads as TGTGCCAGCAGCTCAGGACAGGGCGGGCCCTACGAGCAGTACTTC.

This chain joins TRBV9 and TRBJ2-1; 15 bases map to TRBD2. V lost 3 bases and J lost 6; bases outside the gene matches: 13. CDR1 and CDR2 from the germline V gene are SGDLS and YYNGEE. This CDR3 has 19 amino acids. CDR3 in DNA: TGTGCCAGCAGCGGTCCCGGGACTAGCGGGAGGCCCTTTAGCAATGAGCAGTTCTTC. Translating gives CASSGPGTSGRPFSNEQFF.

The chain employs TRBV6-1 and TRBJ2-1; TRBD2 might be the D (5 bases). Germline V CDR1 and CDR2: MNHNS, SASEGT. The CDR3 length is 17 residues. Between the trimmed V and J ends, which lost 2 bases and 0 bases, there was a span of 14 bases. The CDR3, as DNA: TGTGCCAGCAGTGAAATTATCTGGGAGAGCTCCTACAATGAGCAGTTCTTC. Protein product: CASSEIIWESSYNEQFF.

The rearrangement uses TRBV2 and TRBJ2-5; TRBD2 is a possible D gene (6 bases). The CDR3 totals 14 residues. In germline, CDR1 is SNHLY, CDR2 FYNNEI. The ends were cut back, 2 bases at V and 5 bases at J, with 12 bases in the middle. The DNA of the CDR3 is TGTGCCAGCAGTGAATGGCGGGAAACGGAGACCCAGTACTTC. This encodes CASSEWRETETQYF.

The CDR3 nucleotides are TGTGCCAGTAGTATATCCCACCTGACACTCTCTGGAAACACCATATATTTT. Translated, it gives CASSISHLTLSGNTIYF. The V and J genes are TRBV19 and TRBJ1-3; no clear D gene. CDR3 length: 17 residues. CDR1 and CDR2 from the germline V gene are LNHDA and SQIVND (reference sequence). The ends were cut back, 2 bases at V and 0 bases at J, with 14 bases in the middle.

The DNA of the CDR3 is TGTGCCAGCAGTATCGGGACTAGCATACACACCGGGGAGCTGTTTTTT. Translating it yields CASSIGTSIHTGELFF. The rearrangement joins TRBV27 to TRBJ2-2; 9 nucleotides line up with TRBD2. CDR3 length: 16 residues. V lost 5 bases to trimming and J lost 3 bases; unmatched junction nucleotides: 7. Looked up from germline, CDR1 is MNHEY and CDR2 is SMNVEV (reference sequence).

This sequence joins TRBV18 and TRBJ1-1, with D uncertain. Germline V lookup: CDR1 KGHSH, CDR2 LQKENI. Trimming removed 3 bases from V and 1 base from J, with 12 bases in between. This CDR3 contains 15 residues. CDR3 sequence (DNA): TGTGCCAGCTCACCTAACGAGGGAACGAACACTGAAGCTTTCTTT. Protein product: CASSPNEGTNTEAFF.